These 8 T cell receptor beta chains share one sample of origin, sequenced in a study of human T cells and chemical hapten exposure. As to time point: pre-sensitization, week 0. Treatment indicated: therapeutic diphenylcyclopropenone sensitization with weekly scalp DPC. A single record per CDR3 protein comes from TCRdb applying MiXCR to the RACE reads. Altogether around 380,000 distinct CDR3 sequences are present, about 5% being singletons, with the ten largest covering around 8%. The sample in question was whole blood, obtained in connection with sensitization to the hapten diphenylcyclopropenone (DPC). All receptors come from a woman between 18 and 29 years old with alopecia areata. Some clones in this sample may be carry-over from other donors' samples.

This clonotype has at least ten counts. DNA for the CDR3: TGTGCCAGCGGGACAGGCGCGCATAATTCACCCCTCCACTTT. Protein product: CASGTGAHNSPLHF. The chain has TRBV14 and TRBJ1-6; 8 nucleotides align to TRBD1. CDR3 length: 14 amino acids. V trimming: 8 bases; J trimming: 5 bases; junction bases outside the gene matches: 5. Germline-derived CDR1 and CDR2 are SGHDN and FVKESK.

V gene TRBV7-2 combines with J gene TRBJ2-1; 7 bases match TRBD2. The CDR3 is 16 residues long. CDR1 is SGHTA and CDR2 is FQGNSA in the germline V gene. V was pared by 6 bases and J by 10 bases, with 18 bases of the junction left unmatched. The DNA of the CDR3 is TGTGCCAGCAGAGATAGGCTAGCGGCCCTTCACTGGGAGCAGTTCTTC. This encodes CASRDRLAALHWEQFF.

This clonotype occurred many times. V gene TRBV7-2 combines with J gene TRBJ1-1; D unresolved. CDR3 length equals 15 residues. V gave up 4 bases and J gave up 7 bases, with 19 bases separating them. The germline gives CDR1 SGHTA, CDR2 FQGNSA. The CDR3 DNA is TGTGCCAGCAGCTCGAACCCCGGGTCGGTGGGTGAAGCTTTCTTT. Its translation is CASSSNPGSVGEAFF.

A few counts support this clonotype. V gene TRBV5-6 combines with J gene TRBJ1-6; TRBD1 might be the D (6 bases). V was clipped by 4 bases and J by 0 bases, with 11 bases between them. CDR1 and CDR2 (germline): SGHDT, YYEEEE. The CDR3 has 16 amino acids. The CDR3 DNA reads as TGTGCCAGCAGCCAACAGGGAGGCTCCTATAATTCACCCCTCCACTTT. It translates to CASSQQGGSYNSPLHF.

This clonotype occurred a few times. The CDR3 nucleotides are TGTGCCACCATGATAACGGGCTCCCCGTCCGACGAGCAGTACTTC. Translated: CATMITGSPSDEQYF. The rearrangement links TRBV5-6 to TRBJ2-7; D remains unclear. Germline CDR1 reads SGHDT; CDR2 reads YYEEEE. V was cut by 9 bases and J by 5 bases, with 24 bases left in between. CDR3 size: 15 residues. Complete variable domain (other parts from reference TRBV5-6 and TRBJ2-7): DAGVTQSPTHLIKTRGQQVTLRCSPKSGHDTVSWYQQALGQGPQFIFQYYEEEERQRGNFPDRFSGHQFPNYSSELNVNALLLGDSALYLCATMITGSPSDEQYFGPGTRLTVT.

This clonotype was observed a handful of times. The chain joins TRBV6-5 to TRBJ1-2; 9 bases fit TRBD1. The V gene's germline CDR1 is MNHEY and CDR2 SVGAGI. With 8 bases clipped from V and 7 bases from J, the junction kept 11 bases outside the gene matches. The CDR3 spans 14 residues. CDR3 amino acids: CASGTQGAGVGYTF. CDR3 sequence (DNA): TGTGCCAGCGGAACACAGGGGGCGGGAGTTGGCTACACCTTC.

This clonotype turned up a few times. The chain carries TRBV19 and TRBJ1-2, with unresolved D. Trimming removed 6 bases from V and 5 bases from J, with 10 bases in between. This CDR3 is built from 12 residues. Germline loops: CDR1 LNHDA, CDR2 SQIVND (reference sequence). The CDR3 coding sequence is TGTGCCAGTAGCGCCGGGCCTTATGGCTACACCTTC. This gives the protein CASSAGPYGYTF.

This clonotype was detected only a few times. This chain uses TRBV20-1 with TRBJ1-5, with TRBD1 identical over 9 bases. This CDR3 has 14 amino acids. The germline V gene encodes CDR1 DFQATT and CDR2 SNEGSKA (reference sequence). V dropped 5 bases and J dropped 7; count of bases not matched to a gene: 9. In DNA form, the CDR3 reads TGCAGTGCTGAGGACAGGGGATTGAGACAGCCCCAGCATTTT. As protein: CSAEDRGLRQPQHF.